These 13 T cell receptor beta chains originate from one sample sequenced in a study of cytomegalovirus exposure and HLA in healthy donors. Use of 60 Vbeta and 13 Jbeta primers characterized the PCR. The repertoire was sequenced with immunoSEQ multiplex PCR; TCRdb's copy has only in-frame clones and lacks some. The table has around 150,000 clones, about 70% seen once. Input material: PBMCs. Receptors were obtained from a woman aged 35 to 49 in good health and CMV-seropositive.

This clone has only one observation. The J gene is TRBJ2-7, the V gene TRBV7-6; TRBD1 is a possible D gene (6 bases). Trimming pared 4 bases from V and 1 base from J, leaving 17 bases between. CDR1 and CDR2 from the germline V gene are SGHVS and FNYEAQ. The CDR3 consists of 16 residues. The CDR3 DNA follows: TGTGCCAGCAGCTCCGAGGGAACAGGGCCTTCCTACGAGCAGTACTTC. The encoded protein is CASSSEGTGPSYEQYF.

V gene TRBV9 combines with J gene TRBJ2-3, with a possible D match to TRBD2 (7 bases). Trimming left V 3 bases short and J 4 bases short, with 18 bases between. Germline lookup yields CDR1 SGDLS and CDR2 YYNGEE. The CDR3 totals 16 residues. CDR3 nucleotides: TGTGCCAGCAGCGCCTTAGGGGGGGTCGGCGCAGATACGCAGTATTTT. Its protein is CASSALGGVGADTQYF. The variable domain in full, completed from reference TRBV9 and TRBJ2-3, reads DSGVTQTPKHLITATGQRVTLRCSPRSGDLSVYWYQQSLDQGLQFLIQYYNGEERAKGNILERFSAQQFPDLHSELNLSSLELGDSALYFCASSALGGVGADTQYFGPGTRLTVL.

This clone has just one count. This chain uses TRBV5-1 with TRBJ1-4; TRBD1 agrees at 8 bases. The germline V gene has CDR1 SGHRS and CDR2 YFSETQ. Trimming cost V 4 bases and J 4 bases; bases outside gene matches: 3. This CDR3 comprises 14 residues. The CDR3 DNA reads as TGCGCCAGCAGCACAGGGGGATTTAATGAAAAACTGTTTTTT. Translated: CASSTGGFNEKLFF.

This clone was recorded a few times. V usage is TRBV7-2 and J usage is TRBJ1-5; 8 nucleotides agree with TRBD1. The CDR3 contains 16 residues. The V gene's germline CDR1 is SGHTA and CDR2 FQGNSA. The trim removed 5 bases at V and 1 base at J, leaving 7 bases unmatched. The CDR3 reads CASSPNTGGSNQPQHF. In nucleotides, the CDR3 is TGTGCCAGCAGCCCCAATACAGGGGGAAGCAATCAGCCCCAGCATTTT.

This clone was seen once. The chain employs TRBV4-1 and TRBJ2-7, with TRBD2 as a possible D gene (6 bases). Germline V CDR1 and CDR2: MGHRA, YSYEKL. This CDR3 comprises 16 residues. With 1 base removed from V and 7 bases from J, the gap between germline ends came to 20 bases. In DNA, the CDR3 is TGCGCCAGCAGCCAAGTATCGAGACTAGGAACGCATGAGCAGTACTTC. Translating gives CASSQVSRLGTHEQYF.

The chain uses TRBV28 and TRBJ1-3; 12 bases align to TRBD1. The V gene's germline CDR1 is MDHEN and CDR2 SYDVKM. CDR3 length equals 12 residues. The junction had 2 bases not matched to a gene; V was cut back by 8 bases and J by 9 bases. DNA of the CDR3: TGTGCCAGCTCGGGACAGGGGGCCACCATATATTTT. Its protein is CASSGQGATIYF.

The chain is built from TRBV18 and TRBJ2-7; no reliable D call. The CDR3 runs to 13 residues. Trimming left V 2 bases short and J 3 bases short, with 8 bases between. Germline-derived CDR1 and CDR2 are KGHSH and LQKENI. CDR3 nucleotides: TGTGCCAGCTCACCATCCGCCTACTACGAGCAGTACTTC. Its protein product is CASSPSAYYEQYF.

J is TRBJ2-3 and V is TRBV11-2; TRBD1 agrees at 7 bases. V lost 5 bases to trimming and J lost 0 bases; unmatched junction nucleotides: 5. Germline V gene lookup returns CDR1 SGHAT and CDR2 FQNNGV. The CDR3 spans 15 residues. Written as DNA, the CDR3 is TGTGCCAGCAGCCCCTCGGGACAGAGCACAGATACGCAGTATTTT. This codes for CASSPSGQSTDTQYF.

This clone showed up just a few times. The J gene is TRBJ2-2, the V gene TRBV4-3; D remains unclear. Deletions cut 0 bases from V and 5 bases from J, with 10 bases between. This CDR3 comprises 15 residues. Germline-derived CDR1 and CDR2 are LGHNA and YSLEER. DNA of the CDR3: TGCGCCAGCAGCCAAGAGCCACTGTCGACCGGGGAGCTGTTTTTT. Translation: CASSQEPLSTGELFF.

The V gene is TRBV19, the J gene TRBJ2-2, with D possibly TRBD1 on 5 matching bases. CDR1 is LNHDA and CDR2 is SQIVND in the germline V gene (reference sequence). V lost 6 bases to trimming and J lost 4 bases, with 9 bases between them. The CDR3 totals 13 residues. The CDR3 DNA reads TGTGCCAGTAGATTGCAGGGCACCGGGGAGCTGTTTTTT. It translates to CASRLQGTGELFF.

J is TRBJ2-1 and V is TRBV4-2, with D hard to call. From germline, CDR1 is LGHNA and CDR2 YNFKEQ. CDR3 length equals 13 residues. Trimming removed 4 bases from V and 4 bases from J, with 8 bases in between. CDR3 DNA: TGTGCCAGCAGCCTTAGCCGGTACAATGAGCAGTTCTTC. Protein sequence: CASSLSRYNEQFF.

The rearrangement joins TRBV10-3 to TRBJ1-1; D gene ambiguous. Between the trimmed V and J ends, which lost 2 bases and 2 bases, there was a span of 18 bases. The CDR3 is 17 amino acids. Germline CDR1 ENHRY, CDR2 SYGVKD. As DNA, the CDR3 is TGTGCCATCAGTGAGACGGGTATACCGGGAAAAAACACTGAAGCTTTCTTT. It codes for CAISETGIPGKNTEAFF.

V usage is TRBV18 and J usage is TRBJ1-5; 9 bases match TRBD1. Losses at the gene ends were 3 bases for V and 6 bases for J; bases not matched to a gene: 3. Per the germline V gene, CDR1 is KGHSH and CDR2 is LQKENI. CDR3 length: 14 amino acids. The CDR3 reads CASSPGTGSQPQHF. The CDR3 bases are TGTGCCAGCTCACCTGGGACAGGGAGTCAGCCCCAGCATTTT.